The clone carrying this T cell receptor beta chain was counted many times. This record comes from a study of T cell repertoires in cytomegalovirus infection. Germline CDR1 is DFQATT and CDR2 is SNEGSKA (reference sequence). The CDR3 covers 17 residues. V was clipped by 1 base and J by 7 bases; unmatched bases: 11. TCRdb re-called the reads through MiXCR, storing one row per CDR3 protein. The data show some 300,000 distinct CDR3 sequences, with approximately 10% seen just once and approximately 2.4% held by the top ten. The material sequenced was PBMCs. The rearrangement joins TRBV20-1 to TRBJ1-5; 12 nucleotides line up with TRBD1. The source is a human donor in good health (CMV status not recorded). Some clones in this sample may be carry-over from other donors' samples. The chain's CDR3 is CSARATGPGQGAQPQHF. CDR3 sequence (DNA): TGCAGTGCTAGAGCGACGGGACCGGGACAGGGGGCACAGCCCCAGCATTTT.